This TCR beta chain was identified during a study of patients and donors after allogeneic stem cell transplantation. The CDR3 runs 15 residues. V lost 8 bases, J lost 0 bases, and 7 bases stayed unmatched. Germline lookup yields CDR1 WSHSY and CDR2 SAAADI. A single record per CDR3 protein comes from TCRdb applying MiXCR to the RT-PCR reads. Of roughly 200,000 distinct CDR3 sequences in the sample, more than 35% were seen once. V gene TRBV10-2 combines with J gene TRBJ1-5, with 7 bases lining up with TRBD1. The sequencing input was blood, either unsorted or a sorted T cell fraction (not recorded which). The sequence was obtained from a human donor who was either an allogeneic HSCT recipient or a stem cell or donor lymphocyte infusion donor (not recorded which). It is not recorded whose cells these are; they may come from a transplant donor. The CDR3 here is CASGRGPYSNQPQHF. The CDR3 coding sequence is TGCGCCAGCGGGAGGGGGCCATATAGCAATCAGCCCCAGCATTTT.